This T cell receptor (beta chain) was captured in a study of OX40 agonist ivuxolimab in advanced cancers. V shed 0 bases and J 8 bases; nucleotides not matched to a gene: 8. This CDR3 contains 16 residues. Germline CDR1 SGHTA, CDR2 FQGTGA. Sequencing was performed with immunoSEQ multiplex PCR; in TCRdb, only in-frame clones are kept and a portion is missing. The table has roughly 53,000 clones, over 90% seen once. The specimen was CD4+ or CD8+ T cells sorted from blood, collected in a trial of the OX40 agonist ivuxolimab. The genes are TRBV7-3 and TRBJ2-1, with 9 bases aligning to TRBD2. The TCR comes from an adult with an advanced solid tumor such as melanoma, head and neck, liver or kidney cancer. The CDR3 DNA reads TGTGCCAGCAGCTTAACAGGCGGGAGGGGTGGGGATGAGCAGTTCTTC. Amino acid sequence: CASSLTGGRGGDEQFF.